This TCR beta chain was retrieved from a study of T cell responses to AZD1222 COVID-19 vaccine (dated by TCRdb to about 2021). Turning to the overall study: Because spike-specific TCR depth and breadth did not differ between the two schedules, AZD1222 recipients who got a second dose at roughly 4 weeks were pooled with those who got a second dose at roughly 12 weeks. TCR sequencing covered roughly 230 trial participants: 200 to 220 given two doses of AZD1222 and 26 given two doses of MenACWY control vaccine. Trial participants were enrolled by age into 18-55, 56-69 and 70-plus year subgroups, with about 150, 28 and 57 TCR-sequenced participants respectively.

The time point label, as the study defines it: baseline before first vaccination. Vaccinee samples came from UK trials COV001 and COV002, including a single-blind randomized controlled phase 2/3 trial of AZD1222 (ChAdOx1 nCoV-19) in healthy adults. For TCRbeta chain sequencing, PBMC samples were collected from trial participants at day 0 and at day 28 after the second dose. Remarks on this clone: No antigen is known for it. No clone much larger than this one lies a single base away; base qualities are absent.

The investigation overall reported the following: In the small 56-69-year group, the increase in depth fell short of significance, most likely because of low power. Conclusions about previously exposed vaccinees are limited because only six or seven AZD1222 recipients were SARS-CoV-2 seropositive at baseline. CD4 TCRs associated with the vaccine covered the entire spike protein, and the dominant responses were in regions 160-218 and 743-854. Because no day 14 peak-response samples were available, the repertoires could be characterized only after the peak T cell response. After two AZD1222 doses, spike-specific TCR breadth and depth were significantly higher than at day 0 and than in MenACWY recipients. Reportedly, close to half of the unique spike-specific TCRs recognized epitopes lying outside the regions that are mutated in the B.1.351 and B.1.1.7 variants. Participants were mostly white British and included more females than males, and it was suggested by the authors that clonal diversity may have been underestimated.

There are 14 amino acids in the CDR3, from cysteine to phenylalanine inclusive. The sequence is cut down to CDR3 DNA, 42 bases in frame from base 1. From a lookup of the germline V gene, CDR1 and CDR2 are SQVTM and ANQGSEA. Relative to germline, V is missing 5 bases and J is missing 5 bases, with 9 bases of the junction outside any gene match. The CDR3 regions of human TCRbeta chains were subjected to immunosequencing. As for the authors' bioinformatics: Repertoire TCRs were checked for matches against a reference library of SARS-CoV-2-specific TCRs that had been generated using the MIRA antigen-specificity platform. Breadth meant the fraction of unique TCRs that were SARS-CoV-2-associated, whereas depth meant the fraction of total T cells that were SARS-CoV-2-associated. Using the MIRA data, each spike-specific TCR was assigned both to the spike region to which the TCR was reactive and to a CD4 or CD8 class. Log10-transformed breadth and depth values were compared by one-way ANOVA with Sidak's multiple comparisons tests. TCRdb took over this immuneACCESS table, retaining in-frame rearrangements with V and J assigned. Such tables are incomplete; in checked studies, under half of the missing clones stem from an unresolved V gene, and the remainder is unexplained. The D gene and trimming were derived from the DNA, and the V and J assignments and clone size from that table. The table for this sample lists approximately 56,000 clones; over 75% of them were counted only once. The ten largest clones add up to approximately 15% of the sample.

This clonotype was sampled from an adult in good health. The chain links TRBV29-1 with TRBJ2-5; 9 central nucleotides agree with TRBD1. The material sequenced was peripheral blood, taken on day 0 of AZD1222 vaccination. The nucleotide sequence reads TGCAGCGTTCTACAGGGGGCTCGAGGGGAGACCCAGTACTTC. Its translation is CSVLQGARGETQYF.